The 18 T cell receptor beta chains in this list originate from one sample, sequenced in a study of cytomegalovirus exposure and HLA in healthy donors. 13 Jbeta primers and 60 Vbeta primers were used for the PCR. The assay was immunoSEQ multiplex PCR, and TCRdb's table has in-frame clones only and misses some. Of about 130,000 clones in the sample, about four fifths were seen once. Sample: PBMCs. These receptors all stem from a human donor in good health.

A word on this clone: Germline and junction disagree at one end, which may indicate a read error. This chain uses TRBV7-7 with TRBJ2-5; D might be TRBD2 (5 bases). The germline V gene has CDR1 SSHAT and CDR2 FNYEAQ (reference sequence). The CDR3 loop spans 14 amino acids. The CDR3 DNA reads TGTGCTAGCAGCTTGGGAGCGGTTGGTGAGACCCAGTACTTC. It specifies CASSLGAVGETQYF.

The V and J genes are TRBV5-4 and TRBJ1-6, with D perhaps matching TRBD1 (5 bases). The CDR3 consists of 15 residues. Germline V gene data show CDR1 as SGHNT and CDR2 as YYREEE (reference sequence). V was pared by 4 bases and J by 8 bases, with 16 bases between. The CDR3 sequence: CASSRDQGQDSPLHF. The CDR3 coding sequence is TGTGCCAGCAGCAGGGATCAGGGCCAGGATTCACCCCTCCACTTT.

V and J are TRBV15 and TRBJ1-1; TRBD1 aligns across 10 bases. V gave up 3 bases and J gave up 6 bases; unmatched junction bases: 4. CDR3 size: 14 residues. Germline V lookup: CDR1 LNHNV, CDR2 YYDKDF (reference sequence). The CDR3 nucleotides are TGTGCCACCAGCAGTGGGGACAGGGGCGCTGAAGCTTTCTTT. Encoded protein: CATSSGDRGAEAFF.

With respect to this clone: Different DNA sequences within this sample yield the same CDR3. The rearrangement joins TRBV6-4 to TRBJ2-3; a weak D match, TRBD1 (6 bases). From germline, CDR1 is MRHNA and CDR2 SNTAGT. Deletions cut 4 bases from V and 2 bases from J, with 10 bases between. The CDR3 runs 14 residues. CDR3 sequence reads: CASSVGGSTDTQYF. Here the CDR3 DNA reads TGTGCCAGCAGTGTTGGGGGCTCCACAGATACGCAGTATTTT.

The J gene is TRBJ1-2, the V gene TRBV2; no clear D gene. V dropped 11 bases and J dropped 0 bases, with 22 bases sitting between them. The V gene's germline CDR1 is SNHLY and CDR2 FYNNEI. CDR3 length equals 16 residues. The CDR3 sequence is CAGAEMRLASNYGYTF. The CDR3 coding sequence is TGTGCCGGCGCGGAGATGAGACTGGCTTCTAACTATGGCTACACCTTC.

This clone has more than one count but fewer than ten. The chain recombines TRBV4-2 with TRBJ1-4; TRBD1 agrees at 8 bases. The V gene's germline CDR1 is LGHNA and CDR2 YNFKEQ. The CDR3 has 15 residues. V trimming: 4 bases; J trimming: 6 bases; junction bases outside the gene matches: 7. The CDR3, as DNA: TGTGCCAGCAGCCTTCAACAGGGACAGGATGAAAAACTGTTTTTT. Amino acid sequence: CASSLQQGQDEKLFF.

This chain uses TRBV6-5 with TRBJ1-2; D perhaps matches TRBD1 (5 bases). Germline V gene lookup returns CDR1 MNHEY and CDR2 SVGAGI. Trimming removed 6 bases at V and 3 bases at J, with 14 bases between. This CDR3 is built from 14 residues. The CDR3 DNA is TGTGCCAGCAGGAAGGGGCCGGGGGACTATGGCTACACCTTC. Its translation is CASRKGPGDYGYTF.

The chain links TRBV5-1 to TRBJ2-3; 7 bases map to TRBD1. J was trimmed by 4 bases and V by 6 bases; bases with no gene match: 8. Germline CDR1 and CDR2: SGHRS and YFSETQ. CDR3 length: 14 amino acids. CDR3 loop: CASTDRVWPDTQYF. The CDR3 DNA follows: TGCGCCAGCACAGACAGGGTCTGGCCAGATACGCAGTATTTT.

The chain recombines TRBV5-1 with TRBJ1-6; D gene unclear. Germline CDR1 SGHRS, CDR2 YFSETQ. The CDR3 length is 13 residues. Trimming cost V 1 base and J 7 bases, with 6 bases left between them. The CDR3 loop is CASSLLGNSPLHF. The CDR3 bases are TGCGCCAGCAGCTTGTTGGGCAATTCACCCCTCCACTTT.

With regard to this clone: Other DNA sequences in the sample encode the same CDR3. The CDR3 protein is CASSLGAGGNTEAFF. The CDR3 DNA reads as TGCGCCAGCAGCTTGGGGGCAGGGGGGAACACTGAAGCTTTCTTT. The chain carries TRBV5-1 and TRBJ1-1; TRBD1 agrees at 7 bases. Germline-derived CDR1 and CDR2 are SGHRS and YFSETQ. The CDR3 loop spans 15 amino acids. The junction had 3 bases not matched to a gene; V was cut back by 0 bases and J by 1 base.

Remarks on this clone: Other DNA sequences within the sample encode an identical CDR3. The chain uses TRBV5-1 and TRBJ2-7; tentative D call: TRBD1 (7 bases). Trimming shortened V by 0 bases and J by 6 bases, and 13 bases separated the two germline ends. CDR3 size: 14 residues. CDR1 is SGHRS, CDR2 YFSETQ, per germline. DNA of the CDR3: TGCGCCAGCAGCTTGGCCGGGCAGGGGGGCGAGCAGTACTTC. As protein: CASSLAGQGGEQYF. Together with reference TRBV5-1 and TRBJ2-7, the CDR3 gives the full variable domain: KAGVTQTPRYLIKTRGQQVTLSCSPISGHRSVSWYQQTPGQGLQFLFEYFSETQRNKGNFPGRFSGRQFSNSRSEMNVSTLELGDSALYLCASSLAGQGGEQYFGPGTRLTVT.

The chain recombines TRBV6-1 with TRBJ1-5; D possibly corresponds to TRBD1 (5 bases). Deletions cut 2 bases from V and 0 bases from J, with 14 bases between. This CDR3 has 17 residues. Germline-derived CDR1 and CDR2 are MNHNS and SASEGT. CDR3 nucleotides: TGTGCCAGCAGTGAAAGGCGGACAAGTCATAGCAATCAGCCCCAGCATTTT. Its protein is CASSERRTSHSNQPQHF.

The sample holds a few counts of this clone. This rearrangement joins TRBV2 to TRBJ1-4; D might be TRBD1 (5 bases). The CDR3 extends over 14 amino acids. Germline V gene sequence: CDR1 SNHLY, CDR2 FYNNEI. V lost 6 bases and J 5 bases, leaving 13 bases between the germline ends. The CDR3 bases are TGTGCCAGCAGCTCGGGACTGCACAATGAAAAACTGTTTTTT. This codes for CASSSGLHNEKLFF.

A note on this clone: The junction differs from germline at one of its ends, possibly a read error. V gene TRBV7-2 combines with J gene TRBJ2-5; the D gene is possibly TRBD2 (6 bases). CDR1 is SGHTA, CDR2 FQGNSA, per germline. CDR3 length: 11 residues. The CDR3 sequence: CASTIAVTQHF. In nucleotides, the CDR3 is TGTGCCAGCACTATAGCGGTGACCCAGCACTTC.

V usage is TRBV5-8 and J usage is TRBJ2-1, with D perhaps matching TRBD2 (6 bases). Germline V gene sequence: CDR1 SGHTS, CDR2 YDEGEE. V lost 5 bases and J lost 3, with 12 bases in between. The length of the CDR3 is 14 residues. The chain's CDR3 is CASSLLAFYNEQFF. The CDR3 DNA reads TGTGCCAGCAGTTTACTAGCTTTCTACAATGAGCAGTTCTTC.

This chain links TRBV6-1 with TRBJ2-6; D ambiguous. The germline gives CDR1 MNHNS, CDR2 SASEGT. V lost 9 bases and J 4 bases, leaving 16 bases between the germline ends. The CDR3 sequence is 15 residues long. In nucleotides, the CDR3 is TGTGCCAGTTCCCTGAGGCCGTCAGGGGCCAACGTCCTGACTTTC. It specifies CASSLRPSGANVLTF.

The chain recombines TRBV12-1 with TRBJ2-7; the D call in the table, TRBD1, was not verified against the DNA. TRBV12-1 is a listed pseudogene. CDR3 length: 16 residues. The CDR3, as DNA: TGTGCCAGCAGCCAACGTCCGGGACAGGGATCCTACGAGCAGTACTTC. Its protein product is CASSQRPGQGSYEQYF.

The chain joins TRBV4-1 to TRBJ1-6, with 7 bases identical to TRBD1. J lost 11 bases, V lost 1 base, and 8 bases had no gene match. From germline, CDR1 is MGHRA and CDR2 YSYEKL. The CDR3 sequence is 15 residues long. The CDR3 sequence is CASSQGQGDMTPLHF. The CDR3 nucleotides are TGCGCCAGCAGCCAAGGACAGGGTGATATGACACCCCTCCACTTT.